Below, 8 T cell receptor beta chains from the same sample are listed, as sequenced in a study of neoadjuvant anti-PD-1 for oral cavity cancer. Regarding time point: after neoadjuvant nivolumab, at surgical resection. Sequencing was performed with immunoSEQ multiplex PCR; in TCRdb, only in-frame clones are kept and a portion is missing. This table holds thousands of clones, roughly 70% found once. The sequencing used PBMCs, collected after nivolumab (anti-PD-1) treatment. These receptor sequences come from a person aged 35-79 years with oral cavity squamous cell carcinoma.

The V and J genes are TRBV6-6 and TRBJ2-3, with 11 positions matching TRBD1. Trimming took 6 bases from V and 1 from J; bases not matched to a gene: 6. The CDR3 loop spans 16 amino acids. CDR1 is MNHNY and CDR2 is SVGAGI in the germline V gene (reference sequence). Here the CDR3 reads CASSAPDRGRTDTQYF. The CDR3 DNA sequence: TGTGCCAGCAGCGCTCCGGACAGGGGGCGCACAGATACGCAGTATTTT.

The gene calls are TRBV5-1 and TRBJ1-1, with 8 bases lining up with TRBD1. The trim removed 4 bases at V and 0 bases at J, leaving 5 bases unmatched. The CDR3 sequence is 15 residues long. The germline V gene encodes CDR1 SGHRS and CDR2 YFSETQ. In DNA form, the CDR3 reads TGCGCCAGCAGCCCTTCGGACAGGGTGAACACTGAAGCTTTCTTT. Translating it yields CASSPSDRVNTEAFF.

The DNA of the CDR3 is TGTGCCAGCAGCGTAGCGGGGGCTTGGAATGAGCAGTTCTTC. It is translated as CASSVAGAWNEQFF. The chain links TRBV9 to TRBJ2-1, with D perhaps being TRBD1 or TRBD2 (6 bases each). The CDR3 sequence is 14 residues long. Trimming pared 0 bases from V and 7 bases from J, leaving 11 bases between. Germline loops: CDR1 SGDLS, CDR2 YYNGEE.

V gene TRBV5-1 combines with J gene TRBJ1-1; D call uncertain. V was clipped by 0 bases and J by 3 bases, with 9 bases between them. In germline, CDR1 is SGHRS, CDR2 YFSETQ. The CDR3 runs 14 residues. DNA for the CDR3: TGCGCCAGCAGCTTGGCTTTAGCGGACACTGAAGCTTTCTTT. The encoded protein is CASSLALADTEAFF. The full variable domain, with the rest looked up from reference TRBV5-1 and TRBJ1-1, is KAGVTQTPRYLIKTRGQQVTLSCSPISGHRSVSWYQQTPGQGLQFLFEYFSETQRNKGNFPGRFSGRQFSNSRSEMNVSTLELGDSALYLCASSLALADTEAFFGQGTRLTVV.

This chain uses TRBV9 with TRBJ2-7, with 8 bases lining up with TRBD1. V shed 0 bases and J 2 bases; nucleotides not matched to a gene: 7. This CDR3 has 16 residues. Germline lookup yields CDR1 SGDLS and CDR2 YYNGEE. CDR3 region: CASSVADRATPYEQYF. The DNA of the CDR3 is TGTGCCAGCAGCGTAGCGGACAGGGCCACCCCCTACGAGCAGTACTTC.

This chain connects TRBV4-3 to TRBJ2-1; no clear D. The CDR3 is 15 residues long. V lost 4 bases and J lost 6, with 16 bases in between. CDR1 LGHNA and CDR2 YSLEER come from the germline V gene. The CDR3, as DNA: TGCGCCAGCAGCCGCGACACTTTATTGGGCAATGAGCAGTTCTTC. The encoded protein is CASSRDTLLGNEQFF.

The CDR3 loop reads CASSPLAPNTGELFF. Here the CDR3 DNA reads TGCGCCAGCAGCCCTTTGGCCCCGAACACCGGGGAGCTGTTTTTT. The V gene is TRBV4-3, the J gene TRBJ2-2, with unresolved D. CDR1 LGHNA and CDR2 YSLEER come from the germline V gene. V lost 4 bases to trimming and J lost 0 bases, with 9 bases between them. This CDR3 spans 15 amino acids.

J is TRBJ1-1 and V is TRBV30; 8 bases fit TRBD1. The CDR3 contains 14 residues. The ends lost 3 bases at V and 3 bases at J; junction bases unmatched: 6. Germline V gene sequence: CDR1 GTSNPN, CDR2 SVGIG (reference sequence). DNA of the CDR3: TGTGCCTGGAGGACAGGGGACTGGCACACTGAAGCTTTCTTT. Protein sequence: CAWRTGDWHTEAFF.